These T cell receptor beta chains were read from a single sample in a study of blood T cell repertoires in COVID-19. Repertoires were generated with immunoSEQ multiplex PCR, while TCRdb's copy carries only in-frame clones and drops some. Of roughly 120,000 clones listed, 70% to 85% are singletons. The sequencing input was peripheral blood. These receptors were obtained from a man aged 70-80 years with active or convalescent COVID-19. CDR3s include the opening cysteine and the closing phenylalanine or tryptophan. Only some rows state a clone size, as once, few, many or a class for expanded clones.

size	V	J	CDR3
once	TRBV6-4	TRBJ1-1	CASTTGNTEAFF
NA	TRBV20-1	TRBJ1-2	CSASQGLGDYGYTF
NA	TRBV19	TRBJ1-5	CASSSLGQVNQPQHF
NA	TRBV7-6	TRBJ1-2	CASSRTGVGYTF
few	TRBV6-5	TRBJ1-2	CASSRAEDGYTF
NA	TRBV21-1	TRBJ1-6	CASTLNGSYNSPLHF
NA	TRBV30	TRBJ2-5	CAWQQGVETQYF
NA	TRBV28	TRBJ1-1	CASRRQNTEAFF
NA	TRBV7-2	TRBJ1-6	CASSLALGRQSPLHF
NA	TRBV10-3	TRBJ1-1	CAGRTEMNTEAFF
NA	TRBV12-5	TRBJ1-6	CASAQGGENSPLHF
NA	TRBV6-5	TRBJ1-1	CASSIELNTEAFF
NA	TRBV5-1	TRBJ2-1	CASSSGLAGGTYNEQFF
NA	TRBV3-1/TRBV3-2	TRBJ1-5	CASSQRQGANQPQHF
NA	TRBV11-2	TRBJ2-1	CASSLVRPTAYNEQFF
NA	TRBV28	TRBJ2-7	CASSGLNYEQYF
NA	TRBV10-3	TRBJ2-1	CAISETTGGTSYNEQFF
NA	TRBV7-9	TRBJ2-5	CASSLSLRLANQETQYF
NA	TRBV15	TRBJ2-1	CATSRDRPGQSFF
NA	TRBV29-1	TRBJ1-1	CSVRTGSGNTEAFF
once	TRBV19	TRBJ2-7	CASSIVPAGFYEQYF
NA	TRBV4-3	TRBJ2-5	CASSQDRNSLGQETQYF
NA	TRBV5-1	TRBJ2-7	CASSLEGGGQGYEQYF
NA	TRBV6-5	TRBJ1-3	CASTHGGPGNTIYF
few	TRBV18	TRBJ1-3	CASSPQGTLISGNTIYF
few	TRBV14	TRBJ2-7	CASSQRQFYEQYF